This is a list of T cell receptor beta chains from one sample in a study of T-cell reconstitution after alpha-beta-depleted transplantation in children. Each CDR3 protein is one row after TCRdb ran MiXCR on the PCR reads. The top ten clones hold approximately 3.8% of a sample with roughly 400,000 distinct CDR3 sequences, about 20% of them seen once. Sequences were derived from PBMCs from the stem cell graft donor, sampled from the stem cell graft. All receptors come from a human donor who donated a stem cell graft to a child with acute myeloid leukemia. CDR3s include the opening cysteine and the closing phenylalanine or tryptophan. The D gene is left open where the match is weak. Some rows mark clone size as missing; the rest say once, few, many or name a class of expanded clone.

d_call,v_call,j_call,clone_size,cdr3_aa,cdr3_nt
.,TRBV20-1,TRBJ2-3,many,CSAITDTQYF,TGCAGTGCTATCACAGATACGCAGTATTTT
TRBD2,TRBV20-1,TRBJ2-1,.,CSAPMTSGSYEQFF,TGCAGTGCCCCGATGACTAGCGGGAGTTATGAGCAGTTCTTC
TRBD2,TRBV25-1,TRBJ2-1,.,CASSHSGVAGEWDEQFF,TGTGCCAGCAGTCACTCGGGGGTAGCGGGAGAATGGGATGAGCAGTTCTTC
.,TRBV29-1,TRBJ2-6,.,CSAQGSGANVLTF,TGCAGCGCCCAGGGCTCTGGGGCCAACGTCCTGACTTTC
.,TRBV5-1,TRBJ2-3,.,CASSLVQEGDTQYF,TGCGCCAGCAGCTTGGTACAGGAAGGAGATACGCAGTATTTT
.,TRBV14,TRBJ2-2,.,CASSQVITGELFF,TGTGCCAGCAGCCAAGTAATAACCGGGGAGCTGTTTTTT
TRBD2,TRBV5-6,TRBJ2-1,once,CASSLFQREFNEQFF,TGTGCCAGCAGCTTGTTCCAGCGGGAGTTTAATGAGCAGTTCTTC
TRBD2,TRBV12-3/TRBV12-4,TRBJ2-7,.,CASSVRVKLGTSGLSYEQYF,TGTGCCAGCAGCGTCAGAGTAAAATTAGGGACTAGCGGGTTATCCTACGAGCAGTACTTC
.,TRBV11-2,TRBJ1-1,once,CASNSVEALNTEAFF,TGTGCCAGCAACTCTGTAGAGGCGTTGAACACTGAAGCTTTCTTT
TRBD2,TRBV29-1,TRBJ2-1,few,CSVALAGAGEQFF,TGCAGCGTTGCATTAGCGGGAGCTGGGGAGCAGTTCTTC
.,TRBV20-1,TRBJ1-5,many,CSARDRGDQPQHF,TGCAGTGCTAGAGATCGGGGGGATCAGCCCCAGCATTTT
TRBD1,TRBV5-1,TRBJ2-7,.,CASSLVGQGYEQYF,TGCGCCAGCAGCTTGGTAGGACAGGGCTACGAGCAGTACTTC
TRBD1,TRBV28,TRBJ2-1,few,CASSRQRGPNEQFF,TGTGCCAGCAGTAGACAGAGGGGGCCTAATGAGCAGTTCTTC
TRBD2,TRBV15,TRBJ2-1,.,CATSSSLAGALNEQFF,TGTGCCACCAGCAGTTCACTAGCGGGGGCTCTAAATGAGCAGTTCTTC
.,TRBV2,TRBJ2-2,once,CASSGGQGLGTGELFF,TGTGCCAGCAGTGGAGGCCAGGGGTTGGGCACCGGGGAGCTGTTTTTT
.,TRBV5-4,TRBJ2-6,few,CASSFGQGPIRSGANVLTF,TGTGCCAGCAGCTTTGGCCAAGGCCCCATTCGCTCTGGGGCCAACGTCCTGACTTTC
TRBD2,TRBV7-2,TRBJ2-1,many,CASSLTSGRDHEQFF,TGTGCCAGCAGCCTGACTAGCGGGAGGGATCATGAGCAGTTCTTC
.,TRBV20-1,TRBJ1-6,many,CSALARAPLHF,TGCAGTGCGTTAGCAAGAGCACCCCTCCACTTT